This T cell receptor beta chain was identified during a study of blood T cell repertoires in COVID-19. Per the original data handling: Amplified reference gene primers provided the basis for estimating nucleated cell counts. Libraries were prepared by immunoSEQ multiplex PCR; TCRdb keeps only in-frame clonotypes and omits some of them. D and trimming were read from the DNA, whereas the V and J calls and clone size are those reported in that table. The sample records under 300,000 clones, roughly 90% being singletons. The germline V gene has CDR1 SGDLS and CDR2 YYNGEE. This CDR3 has 16 residues. The J segment lost 4 bases and the V segment lost 4 bases, leaving 9 bases of the junction unmatched.

Input material: peripheral blood. The sequence was collected from a woman younger than 45 with acute or convalescent COVID-19. V and J are TRBV9 and TRBJ1-3, with 9 bases that match TRBD1. The CDR3 loop is CASSYRDRVGGNTIYF. Written as DNA, the CDR3 is TGTGCCAGCAGCTACCGGGACAGGGTAGGAGGAAACACCATATATTTT.